This T cell receptor (beta chain) was sequenced during a study of blood T cell repertoires in COVID-19 (dated by TCRdb to about 2020). For context, the study as a whole: The collaborator samples originated in the United States, Italy and Spain and spanned the acute and convalescent phases of COVID-19. The prospective study material was composed of cDNA or gDNA derived from T cells, B-cell-depleted T cells, or PBMCs. The dataset comprised deeply sampled blood TCRbeta repertoires from subjects exposed to, actively infected with, or recovered from COVID-19. The repertoires were released in a freely available public database meant as a resource for research on the immune response to SARS-CoV-2. Samples were obtained from the ongoing ImmuneRACE study (first 160 participants) and from approximately 1,200 subjects provided by 6 global collaborators. The sample metadata nearly always contained a de-identified subject ID, COVID-19 status, age in years and sex. Where available, HLA class I and class II types were obtained from metadata supplied by the sample provider rather than from assay-based typing.

The cysteine opens and the phenylalanine closes a CDR3 of 15 amino acids. Just the 45-base CDR3 DNA is kept, in frame starting at base 1. Sequences MNHEY (CDR1) and SVGAGI (CDR2) are obtained from the germline V gene. The V and J ends are trimmed by 6 bases and 1 base, leaving 13 bases between them. In regard to this clone: There is no known antigen for this receptor. Base qualities are not provided; no much larger clone lies one nucleotide away.

In the prospective study, participants were roughly 18 to 95 years old, resided in fewer than 25 geographic areas of the United States, and were enrolled through a virtual design. Cohort assignment in the prospective study relied on participant-reported clinical history from a screening survey and a study questionnaire. For ImmuneRACE Cohort 3, a participant was defined as recovered based on two consecutive negative NP/OP PCR tests, clearance by a healthcare professional, or resolution of symptoms. In the prospective study, mobile phlebotomists collected whole blood, serum and a nasopharyngeal or oropharyngeal swab from each participant. Over a roughly 2-month period, participants in the prospective study had the option of providing additional blood draws and questionnaires. Prospective study blood samples were shipped either frozen or at room temperature before DNA extraction. TCRbeta CDR3 regions were amplified from genomic DNA using the immunoSEQ Assay, a bias-controlled multiplex PCR. As for how the authors treated the data: The number of nucleated cells in each sample was estimated from the amplification of reference gene primers within the assay. Sequence reads were collapsed and filtered to measure the absolute abundance of every unique TCRbeta CDR3 rearrangement. For each sample, productive Simpson clonality was calculated as the square root of Simpson's diversity index across productive rearrangements. TCRdb provides this immuneACCESS table in a form limited to in-frame rearrangements. Some clones are lacking; in checked studies, under half of them reflect an unresolved V gene, and why the rest are absent is not known. V and J calls plus clone size are reproduced from that table; the DNA served to infer D and trimming. The sample table records about 370,000 clones; around 87% of these occur just once. The biggest ten clones account for approximately 1% of the sample.

Results and caveats for the whole study, not just this receptor: Clinical and demographic metadata were provided uncurated, with the amount varying by source and participant.

Material: PBMCs or T cells enriched from blood (not recorded which). The TCR originated in a man aged 18 to 35 who had recovered from COVID-19. The V and J genes are TRBV6-5 and TRBJ1-5; TRBD1 is a weak D gene call, 6 bases matching. CDR3 sequence: CASSLDRYSNQPQHF. The nucleotides are TGTGCCAGCAGCCTAGACAGGTACAGCAATCAGCCCCAGCATTTT.